The clone carrying this T cell receptor (beta chain) was seen a single time. The target antigen is unknown. There were only Caucasian adults among the donors, and all lived in Nashville, Tennessee. Scientists sequenced DNA from unsorted PBMC on ten immunoSEQ deep assay plates. Original analysis: Filtering differed, since immunoSEQ gave only junction sequences and no quality scores. Generated by immunoSEQ multiplex PCR, the TCRdb table keeps only in-frame clones and is missing some. V, J and clone size reflect that table, while D and trimming were determined from the DNA. The sample records roughly 480,000 clones, approximately 79% being singletons. Deletions cut 0 bases from V and 4 bases from J, with 13 bases between. This CDR3 comprises 15 residues. The germline V gene has CDR1 SGHRS and CDR2 YFSETQ. These data are taken from a study of shared clonotypes between healthy human individuals. Study outcomes and limitations: Only blood was sampled, and tissue TCR repertoires likely differ from blood ones.

The sequenced sample was PBMCs. The chain employs TRBV5-1 and TRBJ1-2, with D unresolved. The sequence was obtained from a woman in her forties in good health. Some clones in this sample may be carry-over from other donors' samples. The CDR3 DNA sequence: TGCGCCAGCAGCTTGGATCCCAGTCTCTTCTATGGCTACACCTTC. It codes for CASSLDPSLFYGYTF.